This TCR beta chain emerged from a study of TIL therapy for anti-PD-1-resistant metastatic lung cancer. The immunoSEQ assay was v3. The protocol was immunoSEQ multiplex PCR, while the TCRdb copy is restricted to in-frame clones and leaves out a portion. This repertoire shows roughly 54,000 clones, roughly 87% found once; its top ten account for around 2.6%. Stated time point: pre-treatment sample, taken before nivolumab and TIL therapy. This material consisted of blood, taken at baseline. This TCR was sampled from a person aged 25 to 80 with non-small cell lung cancer.

The CDR3 DNA follows: TGTGCCTGGAGTGTGGCCGGTTTGGAAAAACTGTTTTTT. Translating gives CAWSVAGLEKLFF. The rearrangement joins TRBV30 to TRBJ1-4, with D unclear. Germline V gives CDR1 GTSNPN, CDR2 SVGIG (reference sequence). The germline V and J ends were trimmed by 0 bases and 8 bases, with 10 bases remaining between them. This CDR3 is 13 amino acids long.